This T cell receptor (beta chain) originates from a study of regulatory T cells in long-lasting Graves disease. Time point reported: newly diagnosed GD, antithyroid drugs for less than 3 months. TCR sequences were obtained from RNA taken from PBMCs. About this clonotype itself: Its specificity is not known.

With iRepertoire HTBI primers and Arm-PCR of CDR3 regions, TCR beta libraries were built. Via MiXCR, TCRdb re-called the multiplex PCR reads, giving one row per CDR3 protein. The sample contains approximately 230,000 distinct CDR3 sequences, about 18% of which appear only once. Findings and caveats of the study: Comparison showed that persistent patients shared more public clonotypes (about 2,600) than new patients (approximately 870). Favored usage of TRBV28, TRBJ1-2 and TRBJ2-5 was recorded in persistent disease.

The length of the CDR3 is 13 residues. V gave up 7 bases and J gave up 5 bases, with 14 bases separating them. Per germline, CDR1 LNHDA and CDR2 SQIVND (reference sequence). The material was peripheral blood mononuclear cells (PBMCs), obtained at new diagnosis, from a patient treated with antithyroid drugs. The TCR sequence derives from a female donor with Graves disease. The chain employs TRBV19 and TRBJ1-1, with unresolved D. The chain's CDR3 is CASTRTARTEAFF. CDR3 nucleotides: TGTGCCAGTACCCGGACGGCGAGGACTGAAGCTTTCTTT.